This T cell receptor (beta chain) was observed in a study of T cell repertoires in cytomegalovirus infection. Worth noting for this clonotype: What it recognizes is unknown.

TCRdb re-analysed the reads in MiXCR, keeping a single row per CDR3 protein. This repertoire shows approximately 600,000 distinct CDR3 sequences, 35% to 50% found once; its top ten account for around 48%. The sequences come from cultured PBMCs, collected from culture after CMV antigen stimulation. The receptor was isolated from a human donor in good health (CMV status not recorded). Some clones in this sample may be carry-over from other donors' samples.

The CDR3 reads CASSPDRIGGYTF. For the CDR3, the DNA is TGTGCCAGCAGCCCCGACAGGATCGGTGGCTACACCTTC. This rearrangement joins TRBV6-1 to TRBJ1-2; a possible D gene is TRBD1 (6 bases). The V and J ends lost 6 bases and 7 bases respectively, with 15 bases between them. The CDR3 is made up of 13 amino acids. Germline V gene sequence: CDR1 MNHNS, CDR2 SASEGT.